This TCR beta chain was retrieved from a study of shared clonotypes between healthy human individuals. The CDR3 length is 14 residues. V lost 6 bases and J lost 3; bases outside the gene matches: 5. The germline gives CDR1 LNHDA, CDR2 SQIVND (reference sequence). Assay used: immunoSEQ multiplex PCR; TCRdb lists only in-frame clones, some missing. In the table there are 1,400,000 or so clones, 98% of which are singletons. The sequence was obtained from a man aged 30-40 years in good health. The chain has TRBV19 and TRBJ1-2; 9 bases are a match to TRBD1. Sample: naive CD4+ T cells sorted from blood. Subset reported: CD45RA+ positively selected. CDR3 sequence reads: CASRRQGVYYGYTF. DNA of the CDR3: TGTGCCAGTAGAAGACAGGGGGTTTACTATGGCTACACCTTC.